This TCR beta chain was recovered during a study of regulatory T cells in long-lasting Graves disease. Library construction for TCR beta used iRepertoire HTBI primers and Arm-PCR of CDR3 regions. In TCRdb, the multiplex PCR reads were re-called with MiXCR into one record per CDR3 protein. The table lists approximately 400,000 distinct CDR3 sequences, about 15% of them singletons. Stated time point: newly diagnosed GD, antithyroid drugs for less than 3 months. Making the TCR library involved RNA that had been extracted from PBMCs. From an endocrinology department in Xi'an, China, came the patients. The CDR3 contains 16 residues. Germline lookup yields CDR1 DFQATT and CDR2 SNEGSKA (reference sequence). V lost 3 bases and J lost 4; bases outside the gene matches: 10. This sample also belongs to another study, concerning T cells in Graves' hyperthyroidism and ophthalmopathy.

This receptor was taken from a woman in her 40s with Graves disease. The specimen was peripheral blood mononuclear cells (PBMCs), collected at new diagnosis, from a patient treated with antithyroid drugs. The chain links TRBV20-1 to TRBJ2-3, with TRBD2 matching over 10 bases. For the CDR3, the DNA is TGCAGTGCTAGTCCCGGGCTAGCGGGAGTGGCAGATACGCAGTATTTT. Its protein product is CSASPGLAGVADTQYF.